Presented here are 20 T cell receptor beta chains from one specimen sequenced in a study of blood T cell repertoires in COVID-19. Profiling relied on immunoSEQ multiplex PCR, and the TCRdb table lists in-frame clones only, not all of them. This sample has 240,000 or so clones, with around 83% found just once. The sample was peripheral blood. Source of these receptors: a woman older than 75 with acute or convalescent COVID-19.

The gene calls are TRBV3-1 (or the pseudogene TRBV3-2) and TRBJ2-7, with D possibly TRBD1 on 7 matching bases. The CDR3 length is 15 residues. Trimming pared 4 bases from V and 3 bases from J, leaving 16 bases between. The germline gives CDR1 LGHDT, CDR2 YNNKEL (reference sequence). The CDR3 spells CASSLGRDSLYEQYF. Written as DNA, the CDR3 is TGTGCCAGCAGCCTGGGGCGGGACAGCCTCTACGAGCAGTACTTC.

This sequence joins TRBV20-1 and TRBJ1-1; no clear D. This CDR3 contains 11 residues. V was trimmed by 5 bases and J by 11 bases, leaving 15 bases between them. Germline assignment: CDR1 DFQATT and CDR2 SNEGSKA (reference sequence). For the CDR3, the DNA is TGCAGTGCTGCCCTCGGCGGGGTGGCTTTCTTT. Translated: CSAALGGVAFF.

The chain combines TRBV5-4 with TRBJ2-3; 9 nucleotides match TRBD2. This CDR3 contains 15 residues. Germline trimming cut 1 base from V and 6 bases from J; bases unmatched to any gene: 6. CDR1 SGHNT and CDR2 YYREEE come from the germline V gene (reference sequence). The CDR3 region has the DNA TGTGCCAGCAGCTTGCCGGGACTAGCCGTGGATACGCAGTATTTT. It yields the protein CASSLPGLAVDTQYF.

The V and J genes are TRBV6-5 and TRBJ1-2; D might be TRBD1 (5 bases). The CDR3 runs 15 residues. V dropped 6 bases and J dropped 4 bases, with 18 bases sitting between them. CDR1 is MNHEY, CDR2 SVGAGI, per germline. The CDR3 DNA follows: TGTGCCAGCAGACGGACACGTTATACGAGCTATGGCTACACCTTC. This translates into CASRRTRYTSYGYTF.

V and J are TRBV5-5 and TRBJ1-6, with D hard to call. The CDR3 has 16 amino acids. Trimming removed 0 bases at V and 0 bases at J, with 7 bases between. The V gene's germline CDR1 is SGHKS and CDR2 YYEKEE (reference sequence). Here the CDR3 reads CASSLDWSSYNSPLHF. DNA for the CDR3: TGTGCCAGCAGCTTGGACTGGAGCTCCTATAATTCACCCCTCCACTTT.

This rearrangement joins TRBV28 to TRBJ2-3; 7 bases match TRBD1. This CDR3 has 16 amino acids. CDR1 is MDHEN, CDR2 SYDVKM, per germline. V lost 3 bases and J lost 1; bases outside the gene matches: 7. CDR3 in DNA: TGTGCCAGCAGTTTGGATCACAGGGGTGGCACAGATACGCAGTATTTT. It codes for CASSLDHRGGTDTQYF.

The chain couples TRBV18 to TRBJ2-5; possibly TRBD2 for D (5 bases). The CDR3 runs to 13 residues. The V and J ends lost 2 bases and 5 bases respectively, with 9 bases between them. Per the germline V gene, CDR1 is KGHSH and CDR2 is LQKENI. CDR3 protein: CASSPASRETQYF. CDR3 DNA sequence: TGTGCCAGCTCACCAGCTAGCCGGGAGACCCAGTACTTC.

This chain links TRBV21-1 with TRBJ1-2; TRBD1 is taken as the D call from the table, unchecked against the DNA. TRBV21-1 represents a pseudogene. The length of the CDR3 is 16 residues. CDR3 sequence: CASSKVQDRERYGYTF. The CDR3 bases are TGTGCCAGCAGCAAAGTACAGGACAGGGAACGCTATGGCTACACCTTC.

The chain recombines TRBV3-1 (or the pseudogene TRBV3-2) with TRBJ1-1; D uncertain. This CDR3 region has 14 residues. Trimming shortened V by 1 base and J by 3 bases, and 9 bases separated the two germline ends. Germline values: CDR1 LGHDT, CDR2 YNNKEL (reference sequence). The DNA of the CDR3 is TGTGCCAGCAGCCAAGGCATGGCCTACACTGAAGCTTTCTTT. It is translated as CASSQGMAYTEAFF.

This clone has more than one count but fewer than ten. The chain links TRBV5-6 to TRBJ1-2; tentative D call: TRBD1 (5 bases). The V end lost 1 base, the J end lost 8 bases, and 15 bases lay between the germline ends. The germline gives CDR1 SGHDT, CDR2 YYEEEE. The CDR3 runs to 14 residues. The CDR3 coding sequence is TGTGCCAGCAGCTTGTTAAGACAGCCAGACGGCTACACCTTC. Amino acids: CASSLLRQPDGYTF.

The chain couples TRBV7-9 to TRBJ2-5, with TRBD1 identical over 7 bases. CDR1 SEHNR and CDR2 FQNEAQ come from the germline V gene (reference sequence). Trimming at V came to 1 base and at J to 5 bases, leaving 7 bases not matched to a gene. The CDR3 has 15 amino acids. The CDR3 sequence is CASSLGDRALETQYF. In DNA, the CDR3 is TGTGCCAGCAGCTTAGGAGACAGGGCATTGGAGACCCAGTACTTC.

This rearrangement joins TRBV7-2 to TRBJ1-2; 7 positions agree with TRBD1. This CDR3 has 14 amino acids. The ends lost 3 bases at V and 0 bases at J; junction bases unmatched: 1. Germline CDR1 is SGHTA and CDR2 is FQGNSA. The CDR3 sequence: CASSLGQTNYGYTF. The CDR3 DNA follows: TGTGCCAGCAGCTTGGGACAGACTAACTATGGCTACACCTTC.

The V gene is TRBV28, the J gene TRBJ1-5; D is unclear. CDR1 and CDR2 (germline): MDHEN, SYDVKM. The V end lost 6 bases, the J end lost 0 bases, and 12 bases lay between the germline ends. The CDR3 loop spans 15 amino acids. The CDR3 region is CASSLGPNSNQPQHF. The CDR3 nucleotides are TGTGCCAGCAGCCTAGGCCCCAATAGCAATCAGCCCCAGCATTTT.

DNA for the CDR3: TGCGCCAGCAGCCAAGATCGTTTCGACAGGGCCGGAATCTATGGCTACACCTTC. It yields the protein CASSQDRFDRAGIYGYTF. The V call is TRBV4-1, the J call TRBJ1-2, with 7 bases fitting TRBD1. Germline lookup yields CDR1 MGHRA and CDR2 YSYEKL. The CDR3 has 18 amino acids. Trimming took 0 bases from V and 4 from J; bases not matched to a gene: 14.

V usage is TRBV11-2 and J usage is TRBJ1-6; D remains unclear. The CDR3 runs 12 residues. Looked up from germline, CDR1 is SGHAT and CDR2 is FQNNGV. The V gene lost 5 bases and the J gene lost 9 bases, with 8 bases spanning the gap. In DNA, the CDR3 is TGTGCCAGCAGCCAATTTTTTTCACCCCTCCACTTT. It translates to CASSQFFSPLHF.

A single count supports this clone. The rearrangement links TRBV5-6 to TRBJ2-5, with 7 nucleotides matching TRBD1. Unmatched junction bases numbered 5, after V lost 0 bases and J lost 0 bases. CDR3 size: 16 residues. Germline-derived CDR1 and CDR2 are SGHDT and YYEEEE. The DNA for the CDR3 is TGTGCCAGCAGCTTGGGACAGGGTCGGTACCAAGAGACCCAGTACTTC. This codes for CASSLGQGRYQETQYF. The complete variable domain, with remaining parts taken from reference TRBV5-6 and TRBJ2-5, reads DAGVTQSPTHLIKTRGQQVTLRCSPKSGHDTVSWYQQALGQGPQFIFQYYEEEERQRGNFPDRFSGHQFPNYSSELNVNALLLGDSALYLCASSLGQGRYQETQYFGPGTRLLVL.

The chain employs TRBV11-2 and TRBJ1-6; 9 bases are a match to TRBD1. The germline gives CDR1 SGHAT, CDR2 FQNNGV. Trimming at V came to 5 bases and at J to 0 bases, leaving 8 bases not matched to a gene. The CDR3 consists of 18 residues. CDR3 in amino acids: CASSPGQGLSSYNSPLHF. The CDR3 DNA sequence: TGTGCCAGCAGCCCAGGACAGGGGCTGAGCTCCTATAATTCACCCCTCCACTTT.

The CDR3 protein is CASGGPLPDTQYF. For the CDR3, the DNA is TGTGCCAGCGGGGGCCCACTCCCAGATACGCAGTATTTT. V is TRBV3-1 (or the pseudogene TRBV3-2) and J is TRBJ2-3, with D possibly being TRBD1 (6 bases). The CDR3 is 13 amino acids. Deletions cut 8 bases from V and 4 bases from J, with 13 bases between. The V gene's germline CDR1 is LGHDT and CDR2 YNNKEL (reference sequence).

The rearrangement links TRBV6-4 to TRBJ1-1, with TRBD1 matching 7 bases. The J segment lost 1 base and the V segment lost 6 bases, leaving 2 bases of the junction unmatched. The length of the CDR3 is 13 residues. CDR1 and CDR2 (germline): MRHNA, SNTAGT. CDR3 loop: CASRAGGNTEAFF. CDR3 bases: TGTGCCAGCAGGGCAGGGGGGAACACTGAAGCTTTCTTT.

The chain joins TRBV6-1 to TRBJ1-6; D unresolved. V was cut by 3 bases and J by 0 bases, with 18 bases left in between. The CDR3 is made up of 19 amino acids. Germline V CDR1 and CDR2: MNHNS, SASEGT. This chain's CDR3 is CASSDLTYLASSYNSPLHF. Here the CDR3 DNA reads TGTGCCAGCAGTGACTTAACTTACTTAGCAAGCTCCTATAATTCACCCCTCCACTTT.